Below, 31 T cell receptor beta chains from the same sample are listed, as sequenced in a study of vaccination and CD4 T cells after COVID-19. Treatment given: roughly ten-day PBMC culture with coronavirus spike peptide pools or control peptides (ViraFEST assay). These TCRs' antigens remain unknown. CD4+ T cells that had been cultured provided DNA sequenced with the Oncomine TCR Beta short-read assay. TCRdb reanalysed the PCR reads using MiXCR and keeps one entry per CDR3 protein. The table has tens of thousands of distinct CDR3 sequences, about three fifths seen once. The sequenced material came from CD4+ T cells from blood, cultured in vitro. These receptors were collected from a human donor who had recovered from COVID-19.

This clonotype has just one count. The V and J genes are TRBV7-2 and TRBJ1-2; the D gene is possibly TRBD1 (6 bases). Between the trimmed V and J ends, which lost 4 bases and 3 bases, there was a span of 9 bases. CDR3 length: 13 residues. Looked up from germline, CDR1 is SGHTA and CDR2 is FQGNSA. The CDR3 DNA is TGTGCCAGCAGCTCCAACAGGGACTATGGCTACACCTTC. It is translated as CASSSNRDYGYTF.

V usage is TRBV7-2 and J usage is TRBJ2-5; D assignment may be TRBD1 or TRBD2 (5 bases each). V was cut by 4 bases and J by 4 bases, with 7 bases left in between. CDR1 is SGHTA and CDR2 is FQGNSA in the germline V gene. CDR3 length equals 12 residues. The CDR3, as DNA: TGTGCCAGCAGCTGGGACGCAGAGACCCAGTACTTC. Residues: CASSWDAETQYF.

The chain recombines TRBV6-1 with TRBJ2-5, with no clear D. The CDR3 runs 13 residues. V was cut by 5 bases and J by 1 base, with 8 bases left in between. Germline CDR1 reads MNHNS; CDR2 reads SASEGT. CDR3 sequence: CASSIWVQETQYF. The CDR3 region has the DNA TGTGCCAGCAGTATTTGGGTCCAAGAGACCCAGTACTTC.

The chain is built from TRBV5-1 and TRBJ1-2; D remains ambiguous. The V and J ends lost 4 bases and 7 bases respectively, with 11 bases between them. Germline V gene sequence: CDR1 SGHRS, CDR2 YFSETQ. The CDR3 has 12 residues. The chain's CDR3 is CASSAGKSGYTF. DNA of the CDR3: TGCGCCAGCAGCGCCGGGAAAAGTGGCTACACCTTC. Looking up the rest from reference TRBV5-1 and TRBJ1-2 gives the full variable domain: KAGVTQTPRYLIKTRGQQVTLSCSPISGHRSVSWYQQTPGQGLQFLFEYFSETQRNKGNFPGRFSGRQFSNSRSEMNVSTLELGDSALYLCASSAGKSGYTFGSGTRLTVV.

V and J are TRBV12-3 or TRBV12-4 and TRBJ2-3, with TRBD2 matching over 12 bases. Losses at the gene ends were 5 bases for V and 4 bases for J; bases not matched to a gene: 13. The CDR3 length is 18 residues. The CDR3: CASSRPRTSGTGADTQYF. The CDR3 nucleotides read TGTGCCAGCAGTCGCCCCCGGACTAGCGGGACTGGAGCAGATACGCAGTATTTT.

This clonotype was seen a handful of times. The chain carries TRBV24-1 and TRBJ1-1; the match to TRBD1 covers 10 bases. V was clipped by 4 bases and J by 1 base; unmatched bases: 8. Germline V gene sequence: CDR1 KGHDR, CDR2 SFDVKD. This CDR3 contains 17 residues. The CDR3 reads CATSDAPGQGSNTEAFF. Here the CDR3 DNA reads TGTGCCACCAGTGACGCACCGGGACAGGGGTCGAACACTGAAGCTTTCTTT.

V gene TRBV10-3 combines with J gene TRBJ2-1; no reliable D call. Deletions cut 2 bases from V and 0 bases from J, with 2 bases between. This CDR3 is 13 amino acids long. The germline CDR1 and CDR2 sequences are ENHRY and SYGVKD. CDR3 DNA sequence: TGTGCCATCAGTGAGCGCTCCTACAATGAGCAGTTCTTC. Residues: CAISERSYNEQFF.

This chain uses TRBV28 with TRBJ1-1; D not resolved. Germline CDR1 is MDHEN and CDR2 is SYDVKM. The length of the CDR3 is 11 residues. The germline V and J ends were trimmed by 3 bases and 11 bases, with 10 bases remaining between them. Here the CDR3 reads CASSLRLEAFF. CDR3 coding DNA: TGTGCCAGCAGTTTGCGCCTTGAGGCTTTCTTT.

This chain connects TRBV28 to TRBJ1-2; D gene unclear. Germline V CDR1 and CDR2: MDHEN, SYDVKM. This CDR3 contains 12 residues. Trimming pared 4 bases from V and 8 bases from J, leaving 11 bases between. This CDR3 is CASSWVGYGYTF. CDR3 bases: TGTGCCAGCAGTTGGGTGGGGTACGGCTACACCTTC.

The table lists this clonotype with a count of one. The chain has TRBV24-1 and TRBJ2-3; 7 bases fit TRBD2. The V gene's germline CDR1 is KGHDR and CDR2 SFDVKD. The CDR3 is 14 residues long. Losses at the gene ends were 9 bases for V and 2 bases for J; bases not matched to a gene: 7. CDR3: CATASAGVTDTQYF. The CDR3 DNA is TGTGCCACCGCCTCGGCGGGGGTCACAGATACGCAGTATTTT.

In its sample, this clonotype was seen a few times. The CDR3 here is CATSSARRTGDQPQHF. DNA of the CDR3: TGTGCCACCAGCAGTGCCCGGAGGACAGGGGATCAGCCCCAGCATTTT. This chain uses TRBV15 with TRBJ1-5; 9 bases are shared with TRBD1. CDR1 is LNHNV and CDR2 is YYDKDF in the germline V gene (reference sequence). The V segment lost 3 bases and the J segment 5 bases; nucleotides outside the gene matches: 8. The CDR3 has 16 residues.

The chain links TRBV6-2 or TRBV6-3 to TRBJ2-7; 10 bases are a match to TRBD2. The CDR3 is 15 residues long. The germline V gene has CDR1 MNHEY and CDR2 SVGEGT. The trim removed 8 bases at V and 9 bases at J, leaving 16 bases unmatched. The CDR3 loop is CASATQTSGKGWQYF. The CDR3 DNA reads as TGTGCCAGCGCGACACAAACTAGCGGGAAGGGTTGGCAGTACTTC.

This chain uses TRBV6-1 with TRBJ1-6, with 7 bases lining up with TRBD1. The germline V gene encodes CDR1 MNHNS and CDR2 SASEGT. The CDR3 sequence is 15 residues long. V was pared by 6 bases and J by 7 bases, with 9 bases of the junction left unmatched. For the CDR3, the DNA is TGTGCCAGCAGACCAGAGGGACAGAGAAATTCACCCCTCCACTTT. Protein sequence: CASRPEGQRNSPLHF.

The CDR3: CASSSPAGSGNTIYF. The CDR3 coding sequence is TGTGCCAGCAGCAGTCCAGCCGGCTCTGGAAACACCATATATTTT. The rearrangement joins TRBV7-2 to TRBJ1-3; D ambiguous. Per germline, CDR1 SGHTA and CDR2 FQGNSA. The CDR3 is made up of 15 amino acids. V was clipped by 5 bases and J by 0 bases, with 11 bases between them.

The DNA of the CDR3 is TGTGCCAGCAGCTTAGTTGGGTTGACCGACCGGGGCTACACCTTC. Protein product: CASSLVGLTDRGYTF. The genes are TRBV7-2 and TRBJ1-2; D not resolved. Trimming removed 1 base at V and 8 bases at J, with 17 bases between. Germline V lookup: CDR1 SGHTA, CDR2 FQGNSA. This CDR3 contains 15 residues.

This chain uses TRBV5-6 with TRBJ2-7; D is ambiguous. In germline, CDR1 is SGHDT, CDR2 YYEEEE. This CDR3 spans 15 amino acids. V lost 4 bases and J lost 1, with 15 bases in between. The CDR3 nucleotides read TGTGCCAGCAGCCTGCCCGAAAGCGCTTCCTACGAGCAGTACTTC. Protein product: CASSLPESASYEQYF.

The rearrangement joins TRBV20-1 to TRBJ1-3; 10 bases fit TRBD1. CDR1 and CDR2 (germline): DFQATT, SNEGSKA (reference sequence). CDR3 length: 15 residues. J lost 4 bases, V lost 2 bases, and 5 bases had no gene match. This CDR3 reads CSARRGTGAGNTIYF. CDR3 bases: TGCAGTGCTAGAAGGGGGACAGGGGCCGGAAACACCATATATTTT.

The J gene is TRBJ2-1, the V gene TRBV20-1, with 7 bases identical to TRBD2. Trimming at V came to 3 bases and at J to 0 bases, leaving 8 bases not matched to a gene. Germline-derived CDR1 and CDR2 are DFQATT and SNEGSKA (reference sequence). The CDR3 consists of 16 residues. As DNA, the CDR3 is TGCAGTGCTAGGGGATTCGGGGGGAGCTCCTACAATGAGCAGTTCTTC. It yields the protein CSARGFGGSSYNEQFF.

This clonotype has a handful of counts. J is TRBJ1-5 and V is TRBV28; D uncertain. CDR3 length: 13 residues. Germline loops: CDR1 MDHEN, CDR2 SYDVKM. V gave up 2 bases and J gave up 9 bases, with 11 bases separating them. CDR3 bases: TGTGCCAGCAGTTTACAAGGCTCGGGGCCCCAGCATTTT. Its translation is CASSLQGSGPQHF.

In this sample, this clonotype turned up once. The chain is built from TRBV7-6 and TRBJ1-1, with 9 bases fitting TRBD1. J gave up 3 bases and V 5 bases, and 7 bases lay outside the gene matches. This CDR3 has 15 amino acids. CDR1 and CDR2 from the germline V gene are SGHVS and FNYEAQ. Here the CDR3 reads CASSSYRGLDTEAFF. CDR3 bases: TGTGCCAGCAGCAGTTACAGGGGGCTAGACACTGAAGCTTTCTTT.

This clonotype appeared once. This rearrangement joins TRBV6-5 to TRBJ1-2; D call uncertain. CDR3 length: 12 amino acids. V was shortened by 2 bases and J by 4 bases, with 5 bases between the two germline ends. CDR1 and CDR2 (germline): MNHEY, SVGAGI. The CDR3 is CASSYHPYGYTF. As DNA, the CDR3 is TGTGCCAGCAGTTACCATCCCTATGGCTACACCTTC.

The chain links TRBV6-1 to TRBJ2-1; 7 bases line up with TRBD1. Germline lookup yields CDR1 MNHNS and CDR2 SASEGT. CDR3 size: 14 residues. J gave up 5 bases and V 7 bases, and 8 bases lay outside the gene matches. The CDR3 protein is CASTRDRTNNEQFF. CDR3 nucleotides: TGTGCCAGCACCAGGGACAGAACCAACAATGAGCAGTTCTTC.

The CDR3 loop reads CASSLGVGFTGELFF. As DNA, the CDR3 is TGCGCCAGCTCTCTAGGGGTGGGATTCACCGGGGAGCTGTTTTTT. The chain links TRBV4-3 to TRBJ2-2; maybe TRBD1 (5 bases). V lost 8 bases, J lost 4 bases, and 17 bases lay in between. Germline loops: CDR1 LGHNA, CDR2 YSLEER. The CDR3 is made up of 15 amino acids.

The chain combines TRBV6-5 with TRBJ2-1, with 13 bases identical to TRBD2. The CDR3 totals 16 residues. V was pared by 2 bases and J by 7 bases, with 5 bases of the junction left unmatched. In germline, CDR1 is MNHEY, CDR2 SVGAGI. The CDR3 reads CASSYGLAGVVNEQFF. Here the CDR3 DNA reads TGTGCCAGCAGTTACGGACTAGCGGGAGTGGTAAATGAGCAGTTCTTC.

The V gene is TRBV6-1, the J gene TRBJ1-5; 10 bases are a match to TRBD1. This CDR3 region has 14 residues. J lost 3 bases, V lost 6 bases, and 2 bases had no gene match. CDR1 and CDR2 (germline): MNHNS, SASEGT. DNA for the CDR3: TGTGCCAGCAGGGACAGGGGGAACAATCAGCCCCAGCATTTT. Its protein product is CASRDRGNNQPQHF.

V gene TRBV20-1 combines with J gene TRBJ1-6; D is unclear. The germline V gene has CDR1 DFQATT and CDR2 SNEGSKA (reference sequence). The CDR3 is made up of 15 amino acids. With 2 bases removed from V and 3 bases from J, the gap between germline ends came to 11 bases. The CDR3, as DNA: TGCAGTGCTAGAAGTACCGGGGTCTATAATTCACCCCTCCACTTT. Its translation is CSARSTGVYNSPLHF.

CDR3 bases: TGTGCCAGCAGCCCGCCGAGGGAAATGGGTTCACCCCTCCACTTT. Protein sequence: CASSPPREMGSPLHF. This rearrangement joins TRBV7-9 to TRBJ1-6; D call uncertain. The CDR3 totals 15 residues. The germline gives CDR1 SEHNR, CDR2 FQNEAQ (reference sequence). Trimming cost V 5 bases and J 9 bases, with 17 bases left between them.

The V and J genes are TRBV30 and TRBJ1-2; 9 bases fit TRBD1. Trimming at V came to 3 bases and at J to 8 bases, leaving 4 bases not matched to a gene. This CDR3 is 12 amino acids long. The germline gives CDR1 GTSNPN, CDR2 SVGIG (reference sequence). The CDR3 is CAWSGGTGGYTF. The CDR3 DNA is TGTGCCTGGAGCGGCGGGACAGGGGGCTACACCTTC.

This clonotype was counted only a few times. This chain uses TRBV20-1 with TRBJ1-5; D remains unclear. This CDR3 is 13 amino acids long. Trimming pared 4 bases from V and 7 bases from J, leaving 14 bases between. Germline CDR1 is DFQATT and CDR2 is SNEGSKA (reference sequence). The CDR3 nucleotides read TGCAGTGCTACGTCCACATTCGGGCAGCCCCAGCATTTT. Its protein is CSATSTFGQPQHF.

The chain carries TRBV6-2 or TRBV6-3 and TRBJ2-3, with 10 bases matching TRBD2. The CDR3 length is 17 residues. The junction had 11 bases not matched to a gene; V was cut back by 2 bases and J by 6 bases. Germline values: CDR1 MNHEY, CDR2 SVGEGT. CDR3 residues: CASSYTLAGTPPDTQYF. CDR3 in DNA: TGTGCCAGCAGTTACACACTAGCGGGAACGCCGCCCGATACGCAGTATTTT.

J is TRBJ1-5 and V is TRBV11-2, with 7 bases fitting TRBD1. CDR1 and CDR2 from the germline V gene are SGHAT and FQNNGV. The CDR3 sequence is 14 residues long. The V and J ends lost 5 bases and 4 bases, in that order; junction bases with no gene match: 5. The CDR3, as DNA: TGTGCCAGCAGCCCAGAACAGGGGAATCAGCCCCAGCATTTT. It is translated as CASSPEQGNQPQHF.